One sample yielded the 20 T cell receptor beta chains listed below, sequenced in a study of PD-L1 blockade in urothelial cancer. The time point: pretreatment peripheral blood. The method was immunoSEQ multiplex PCR; TCRdb's version includes in-frame clones alone and lacks a portion of them. This sample has about 72,000 clones, with roughly 90% found just once. The input for sequencing was PBMCs, taken around atezolizumab (anti-PD-L1) treatment. The receptors shown here come from a man between 70 and 80 years old with urothelial cancer.

The chain couples TRBV14 to TRBJ1-2; 7 positions match TRBD1. There are 16 residues in the CDR3. J gave up 2 bases and V 4 bases, and 10 bases lay outside the gene matches. Germline CDR1 and CDR2: SGHDN and FVKESK. DNA for the CDR3: TGTGCCAGCAGCCTGAGACAGGGTTTTATGAACTATGGCTACACCTTC. Residues: CASSLRQGFMNYGYTF.

This chain joins TRBV7-6 and TRBJ1-1, with D possibly TRBD1 on 5 matching bases. V shed 5 bases and J shed 5 bases, with 12 bases lying between them. This CDR3 contains 13 residues. Per germline, CDR1 SGHVS and CDR2 FNYEAQ. CDR3 protein: CASSRAGGTEAFF. The DNA for the CDR3 is TGTGCCAGCAGCAGGGCGGGGGGGACTGAAGCTTTCTTT.

This rearrangement joins TRBV4-1 to TRBJ2-7, with TRBD2 as a possible D gene (6 bases). The CDR3 has 13 residues. The germline V gene has CDR1 MGHRA and CDR2 YSYEKL. With 2 bases removed from V and 10 bases from J, the gap between germline ends came to 15 bases. Here the CDR3 DNA reads TGCGCCAGCAGCCAACCCCTAGAGGGAGGCCAGTACTTC. Amino acids: CASSQPLEGGQYF.

The V call is TRBV18, the J call TRBJ2-5; possible D gene TRBD2, 6 bases. The CDR3 length is 17 residues. Germline loops: CDR1 KGHSH, CDR2 LQKENI. Trimming took off 0 bases at V and 0 bases at J, with 14 bases between the two ends. For the CDR3, the DNA is TGTGCCAGCTCACCACCCGCCTGGGGAGGTGACCAAGAGACCCAGTACTTC. Translated, it gives CASSPPAWGGDQETQYF.

Only one count was recorded for this clone. The chain links TRBV10-3 to TRBJ1-1; perhaps TRBD1 as D (5 bases). Germline CDR1 ENHRY, CDR2 SYGVKD. The CDR3 runs 14 residues. V was shortened by 3 bases and J by 1 base, with 9 bases between the two germline ends. The CDR3: CAISDPGGNTEAFF. The CDR3 DNA follows: TGTGCCATCAGTGACCCCGGGGGGAACACTGAAGCTTTCTTT.

This chain links TRBV4-2 with TRBJ2-1; weak D call: TRBD2 (5 bases). This CDR3 is built from 15 residues. Trimming took off 1 base at V and 8 bases at J, with 15 bases between the two ends. Looked up from germline, CDR1 is LGHNA and CDR2 is YNFKEQ. CDR3 nucleotides: TGTGCCAGCAGCCAAGGTCGGGCTAGCTGGGATGAGCAGTTCTTC. Translated: CASSQGRASWDEQFF.

This clone was seen a few times. The chain links TRBV7-9 to TRBJ2-1, with a tentative D call TRBD1 (5 bases). The germline gives CDR1 SEHNR, CDR2 FQNEAQ (reference sequence). Trimming left V 1 base short and J 6 bases short, with 19 bases between. CDR3 length: 17 residues. The CDR3 protein is CASSLVQGTVVVNEQFF. DNA for the CDR3: TGTGCCAGCAGCTTAGTTCAGGGTACCGTTGTGGTCAATGAGCAGTTCTTC.

The gene calls are TRBV5-1 and TRBJ2-1, with 11 nucleotides matching TRBD2. The CDR3 runs 16 residues. From germline, CDR1 is SGHRS and CDR2 YFSETQ. Trimming removed 5 bases from V and 5 bases from J; junction bases left unmatched: 9. The CDR3 here is CASRFYPGLADNEQFF. CDR3 nucleotides: TGCGCCAGCAGATTCTATCCGGGACTAGCGGACAATGAGCAGTTCTTC.

The V and J genes are TRBV4-1 and TRBJ1-2, with D maybe TRBD1 (5 bases). Germline V lookup: CDR1 MGHRA, CDR2 YSYEKL. This CDR3 is built from 15 residues. The V and J ends lost 4 bases and 7 bases respectively, with 19 bases between them. The DNA of the CDR3 is TGCGCCAGCAGCCTCTGGGCTGGAGGGGAGGGTGGCTACACCTTC. Translating it yields CASSLWAGGEGGYTF.

This sequence joins TRBV19 and TRBJ1-1, with 10 bases that match TRBD1. The CDR3 totals 14 residues. Germline V gene sequence: CDR1 LNHDA, CDR2 SQIVND (reference sequence). V dropped 7 bases and J dropped 6; count of bases not matched to a gene: 8. As DNA, the CDR3 is TGTGCCAGTATCCCGGGACAGGGGTTTTCTGAAGCTTTCTTT. Residues: CASIPGQGFSEAFF.

This rearrangement joins TRBV11-2 to TRBJ1-2, with TRBD1 identical over 8 bases. The CDR3 length is 15 residues. After removal of 1 base from V and 0 bases from J, the junction contained 1 base not matched to a gene. Per germline, CDR1 SGHAT and CDR2 FQNNGV. The CDR3 nucleotides are TGTGCCAGCAGCTTAGCACAGGGGGCTAACTATGGCTACACCTTC. It translates to CASSLAQGANYGYTF. Drawing the rest from reference TRBV11-2 and TRBJ1-2, the complete variable domain is EAGVAQSPRYKIIEKRQSVAFWCNPISGHATLYWYQQILGQGPKLLIQFQNNGVVDDSQLPKDRFSAERLKGVDSTLKIQPAKLEDSAVYLCASSLAQGANYGYTFGSGTRLTVV.

This clone was counted a single time. V and J are TRBV5-6 and TRBJ1-2, with 7 nucleotides matching TRBD1. Unmatched junction bases numbered 10, after V lost 2 bases and J lost 3 bases. The V gene's germline CDR1 is SGHDT and CDR2 YYEEEE. CDR3 length: 16 amino acids. The CDR3 sequence is CASSLTGAGFDYGYTF. In DNA, the CDR3 is TGTGCCAGCAGCTTAACAGGGGCCGGGTTCGACTATGGCTACACCTTC.

The chain is built from TRBV5-1 and TRBJ1-5; no clear D gene. CDR1 is SGHRS and CDR2 is YFSETQ in the germline V gene. Trimming took 0 bases from V and 1 from J, leaving 8 bases between them. The CDR3 has 15 amino acids. Here the CDR3 DNA reads TGCGCCAGCAGCTTGGTAGGCGGAAGCAATCAGCCCCAGCATTTT. Its protein product is CASSLVGGSNQPQHF.

This CDR3 reads CASSLTGELGYTF. The CDR3 DNA follows: TGCGCCAGCAGCTTGACAGGGGAATTGGGCTACACCTTC. This chain connects TRBV5-1 to TRBJ1-2, with 7 bases matching TRBD1. The germline V gene encodes CDR1 SGHRS and CDR2 YFSETQ. The V segment lost 1 base and the J segment 8 bases; nucleotides outside the gene matches: 5. The CDR3 is made up of 13 amino acids. The full variable domain, with the rest looked up from reference TRBV5-1 and TRBJ1-2, is KAGVTQTPRYLIKTRGQQVTLSCSPISGHRSVSWYQQTPGQGLQFLFEYFSETQRNKGNFPGRFSGRQFSNSRSEMNVSTLELGDSALYLCASSLTGELGYTFGSGTRLTVV.

The CDR3 DNA reads as TGTGCCAGCACCCAGCGGGAGACATACGAGCAGTACTTC. It specifies CASTQRETYEQYF. The chain recombines TRBV18 with TRBJ2-7, with 8 positions matching TRBD2. The CDR3 has 13 residues. After removal of 8 bases from V and 4 bases from J, the junction contained 7 bases not matched to a gene. Germline assignment: CDR1 KGHSH and CDR2 LQKENI.

The chain carries TRBV18 and TRBJ2-7; D not resolved. Germline lookup yields CDR1 KGHSH and CDR2 LQKENI. The CDR3 consists of 15 residues. The V end lost 0 bases, the J end lost 2 bases, and 11 bases lay between the germline ends. The DNA for the CDR3 is TGTGCCAGCTCACCACCTCTAGGCCCAGCCTACGAGCAGTACTTC. Translated: CASSPPLGPAYEQYF.

V is TRBV27 and J is TRBJ2-7, with TRBD1 identical over 8 bases. CDR3 length: 14 amino acids. CDR1 MNHEY and CDR2 SMNVEV come from the germline V gene (reference sequence). J was trimmed by 0 bases and V by 5 bases; bases with no gene match: 3. The DNA for the CDR3 is TGTGCCAGCAGTCTCGACAGGGGCTCCTACGAGCAGTACTTC. Its translation is CASSLDRGSYEQYF.

The V call is TRBV6-4, the J call TRBJ2-1, with 11 bases that match TRBD2. The V gene end was trimmed by 6 bases and the J gene end by 3 bases; junction bases not matched to a gene: 4. This CDR3 has 15 residues. Per the germline V gene, CDR1 is MRHNA and CDR2 is SNTAGT. The CDR3 protein is CASRAGTSGYNEQFF. The CDR3 nucleotides read TGTGCCAGCAGAGCCGGGACTAGCGGCTACAATGAGCAGTTCTTC.

The V gene is TRBV29-1, the J gene TRBJ2-3; 8 bases map to TRBD1. Germline CDR1 reads SQVTM; CDR2 reads ANQGSEA. CDR3 length: 13 residues. CDR3 DNA sequence: TGCAGTGGGGGACAGGCGAGTACGGATACGCAGTATTTT. This gives the protein CSGGQASTDTQYF.

The chain combines TRBV7-8 with TRBJ2-7, with 7 bases lining up with TRBD1. Germline CDR1 reads SGHVS; CDR2 reads FQNEAQ. This CDR3 region has 13 residues. V dropped 5 bases and J dropped 2; count of bases not matched to a gene: 3. The CDR3 bases are TGTGCCAGCAGCCGAGGACAGGCCTACGAGCAGTACTTC. It translates to CASSRGQAYEQYF. Supplemented by reference TRBV7-8 and TRBJ2-7, the full variable domain reads GAGVSQSPRYKVAKRGQDVALRCDPISGHVSLFWYQQALGQGPEFLTYFQNEAQLDKSGLPSDRFFAERPEGSVSTLKIQRTQQEDSAVYLCASSRGQAYEQYFGPGTRLTVT.